A single count supports the clone carrying this T cell receptor beta chain. TCRdb processed the PCR reads anew with MiXCR; each CDR3 protein has one entry. The table lists about 85,000 distinct CDR3 sequences, roughly half of them singletons. This sample is drawn from a study of CDR3 diversity in severe acne. Trimming pared 1 base from V and 6 bases from J, leaving 12 bases between. The CDR3 contains 13 residues. Per germline, CDR1 SQVTM and CDR2 ANQGSEA. The chain uses TRBV29-1 and TRBJ1-2; D is undetermined. The source material was blood. This clonotype originated in a male donor in good health, serving as a control. The CDR3 loop reads CSVEGARVNGYTF. In DNA, the CDR3 is TGCAGCGTTGAAGGAGCTCGGGTTAATGGCTACACCTTC.